This T cell receptor beta chain originates from a study of cytotoxic CD8 clonotypes in ibrutinib-treated CLL. Across the whole study: Samples averaged 255,043 productive templates and 94,082 productive rearrangements. Study-wide points: Sustained-remission and progressing patients had unequal sampling times. Circulating CD8+ T-cell counts were tracked by baseline clonality, which exceeded that of age-matched healthy donors.

Trimming removed 3 bases from V and 7 bases from J; junction bases left unmatched: 5. Germline V gene lookup returns CDR1 LNHNV and CDR2 YYDKDF (reference sequence). This CDR3 is 13 amino acids long. Method: immunoSEQ multiplex PCR; TCRdb's copy keeps in-frame clones and lacks some. The sample has about 180,000 clones, under 90% seen once. On this clone: Its specificity is not known.

The clonotype originates from a human donor with chronic lymphocytic leukemia. Sequenced here: PBMCs, sampled after 24 months of ibrutinib treatment. This chain joins TRBV15 and TRBJ1-1; 7 bases are a match to TRBD1. CDR3 loop: CATSRGQKFEAFF. Here the CDR3 DNA reads TGTGCCACCAGCAGGGGACAGAAATTTGAAGCTTTCTTT.